These 17 T cell receptor beta chains came from one sample sequenced in a study of blood T cell repertoires in COVID-19. Here immunoSEQ multiplex PCR was the method, and the copy in TCRdb shows in-frame clones only, minus some. This repertoire shows 100,000 to 150,000 clones, under 85% found once; its top ten account for about 11%. The specimen was peripheral blood. The receptors originated from a man aged 55 to 70 with acute or convalescent COVID-19.

There are many counts of this clone. The CDR3 region is CASQRRAGPYEQYF. CDR3 nucleotide sequence: TGTGCCAGCCAACGGCGGGCGGGACCCTACGAGCAGTACTTC. This chain uses TRBV27 with TRBJ2-7; maybe TRBD2 (6 bases). CDR1 and CDR2 from the germline V gene are MNHEY and SMNVEV (reference sequence). The CDR3 sequence is 14 residues long. Trimming took 8 bases from V and 2 from J, leaving 16 bases between them.

This clone was seen only a few times. The chain has TRBV7-9 and TRBJ2-7; no definite D call. The CDR3 is 12 residues long. The ends were cut back, 5 bases at V and 3 bases at J, with 8 bases in the middle. Germline CDR1 reads SEHNR; CDR2 reads FQNEAQ (reference sequence). CDR3: CASSASLYEQYF. The CDR3 DNA sequence: TGTGCCAGCAGCGCAAGCCTCTACGAGCAGTACTTC.

The genes are TRBV19 and TRBJ2-5, with 9 bases lining up with TRBD2. After removal of 5 bases from V and 6 bases from J, the junction contained 4 bases not matched to a gene. The germline gives CDR1 LNHDA, CDR2 SQIVND (reference sequence). The CDR3 extends over 13 amino acids. The CDR3 here is CASSGLARKTQYF. The CDR3 nucleotides are TGTGCCAGTAGTGGACTAGCGCGAAAGACCCAGTACTTC.

The chain has TRBV5-4 and TRBJ2-7; 8 nucleotides agree with TRBD1. V lost 1 base and J lost 5; bases outside the gene matches: 8. Germline-derived CDR1 and CDR2 are SGHNT and YYREEE (reference sequence). The CDR3 sequence is 15 residues long. CDR3 sequence (DNA): TGTGCCAGCAGCTTGAGGCAGGGGGCTGGAGACGAGCAGTACTTC. It yields the protein CASSLRQGAGDEQYF. The whole variable domain, filled in from reference TRBV5-4 and TRBJ2-7, reads ETGVTQSPTHLIKTRGQQVTLRCSSQSGHNTVSWYQQALGQGPQFIFQYYREEENGRGNFPPRFSGLQFPNYSSELNVNALELDDSALYLCASSLRQGAGDEQYFGPGTRLTVT.

The chain has TRBV28 and TRBJ2-7; 8 nucleotides align to TRBD1. This CDR3 is 15 amino acids long. V was clipped by 6 bases and J by 2 bases; unmatched bases: 9. The germline gives CDR1 MDHEN, CDR2 SYDVKM. This CDR3 is CASRVVGQDAYEQYF. CDR3 DNA sequence: TGTGCCAGCAGGGTCGTGGGACAGGACGCCTACGAGCAGTACTTC.

The rearrangement joins TRBV30 to TRBJ2-5; D perhaps matches TRBD2 (6 bases). The CDR3 runs 13 residues. The ends were cut back, 2 bases at V and 13 bases at J, with 20 bases in the middle. Germline values: CDR1 GTSNPN, CDR2 SVGIG (reference sequence). For the CDR3, the DNA is TGTGCCTGGAGTCGGGGGATATCCCCCCCCCGGTACTTC. Its protein is CAWSRGISPPRYF.

The chain employs TRBV5-1 and TRBJ2-3; 12 bases fit TRBD1. CDR1 SGHRS and CDR2 YFSETQ come from the germline V gene. The CDR3 is 16 residues long. V trimming: 0 bases; J trimming: 4 bases; junction bases outside the gene matches: 3. Here the CDR3 reads CASSLEGTGGADTQYF. The CDR3 DNA reads as TGCGCCAGCAGCTTGGAAGGGACAGGGGGCGCAGATACGCAGTATTTT.

This chain uses TRBV5-6 with TRBJ2-1, with 10 bases aligning to TRBD2. V gave up 5 bases and J gave up 4 bases; unmatched junction bases: 9. Germline CDR1 SGHDT, CDR2 YYEEEE. The CDR3 is made up of 16 amino acids. The CDR3 reads CASRGGGLALYNEQFF. DNA of the CDR3: TGTGCCAGCAGGGGCGGGGGACTAGCGTTATACAATGAGCAGTTCTTC.

The chain employs TRBV11-2 and TRBJ2-7, with D maybe TRBD2 (5 bases). Germline values: CDR1 SGHAT, CDR2 FQNNGV. The ends were cut back, 3 bases at V and 2 bases at J, with 11 bases in the middle. The CDR3 is 14 amino acids. The CDR3 bases are TGTGCCAGCAGCTTTCCCGGGAAGACCTACGAGCAGTACTTC. Translation gives CASSFPGKTYEQYF. Full variable domain (remainder filled in from reference TRBV11-2 and TRBJ2-7): EAGVAQSPRYKIIEKRQSVAFWCNPISGHATLYWYQQILGQGPKLLIQFQNNGVVDDSQLPKDRFSAERLKGVDSTLKIQPAKLEDSAVYLCASSFPGKTYEQYFGPGTRLTVT.

V is TRBV6-5 and J is TRBJ1-2; D remains unclear. Germline CDR1 is MNHEY and CDR2 is SVGAGI. V was clipped by 2 bases and J by 5 bases, with 12 bases between them. There are 14 residues in the CDR3. CDR3: CASSYHTEAYGYTF. CDR3 coding DNA: TGTGCCAGCAGTTACCACACCGAGGCGTATGGCTACACCTTC.

This chain connects TRBV10-3 to TRBJ1-5; 12 bases line up with TRBD1. This CDR3 has 13 amino acids. V was clipped by 10 bases and J by 7 bases; unmatched bases: 5. Germline V gene data show CDR1 as ENHRY and CDR2 as SYGVKD. The CDR3 sequence is CATGTGGWQPQHF. CDR3 nucleotides: TGTGCCACTGGGACAGGGGGCTGGCAGCCCCAGCATTTT.

Regarding this clone: The junction and the germline gene differ at one end; a read error may be behind it. The chain is built from TRBV7-8 and TRBJ2-1; TRBD2 matches 10 bases. Germline V gene sequence: CDR1 SGHVS, CDR2 FQNEAQ. The length of the CDR3 is 15 residues. Written as DNA, the CDR3 is TGTGCCAGCAGCCTAGCGGGAGATTCCTACAATGAGCAGTTCTTC. Residues: CASSLAGDSYNEQFF.

This clone was detected a few times. V is TRBV27 and J is TRBJ1-6; a weak D match, TRBD1 (5 bases). Germline V gene sequence: CDR1 MNHEY, CDR2 SMNVEV (reference sequence). The CDR3 runs 15 residues. V was clipped by 6 bases and J by 9 bases, with 18 bases between them. The CDR3, as DNA: TGTGCCAGCAGCTCCCGTGCTGGGCAGGGTTCACCCCTCCACTTT. Translating it yields CASSSRAGQGSPLHF.

This chain links TRBV30 with TRBJ2-2; the D gene is possibly TRBD2 (5 bases). CDR1 is GTSNPN, CDR2 SVGIG, per germline (reference sequence). With 4 bases removed from V and 1 base from J, the gap between germline ends came to 13 bases. There are 15 residues in the CDR3. CDR3 protein: CAWTSGLVNTGELFF. CDR3 DNA sequence: TGTGCCTGGACCTCCGGACTGGTGAACACCGGGGAGCTGTTTTTT.

The chain employs TRBV6-5 and TRBJ2-3, with 9 bases identical to TRBD1. CDR1 MNHEY and CDR2 SVGAGI come from the germline V gene. This CDR3 is 14 amino acids long. Trimming cost V 6 bases and J 2 bases; bases outside gene matches: 3. CDR3 sequence reads: CASRDRGPTDTQYF. The DNA of the CDR3 is TGTGCCAGCAGGGACAGGGGTCCCACAGATACGCAGTATTTT.

This chain uses TRBV6-5 with TRBJ2-7; weak D call: TRBD1 (5 bases). The CDR3 contains 16 residues. Germline CDR1 reads MNHEY; CDR2 reads SVGAGI. Trimming took off 0 bases at V and 5 bases at J, with 17 bases between the two ends. CDR3 in DNA: TGTGCCAGCAGTTACTCGACCGGACAACCTGGGGACGAGCAGTACTTC. Amino acid sequence: CASSYSTGQPGDEQYF.

The V gene is TRBV20-1, the J gene TRBJ1-5; 7 bases agree with TRBD1. Germline V CDR1 and CDR2: DFQATT, SNEGSKA (reference sequence). J lost 5 bases, V lost 3 bases, and 7 bases had no gene match. The CDR3 runs to 14 residues. The CDR3 sequence: CSASEPRGYQPQHF. The CDR3 DNA reads TGCAGTGCTAGTGAGCCCAGGGGGTATCAGCCCCAGCATTTT.